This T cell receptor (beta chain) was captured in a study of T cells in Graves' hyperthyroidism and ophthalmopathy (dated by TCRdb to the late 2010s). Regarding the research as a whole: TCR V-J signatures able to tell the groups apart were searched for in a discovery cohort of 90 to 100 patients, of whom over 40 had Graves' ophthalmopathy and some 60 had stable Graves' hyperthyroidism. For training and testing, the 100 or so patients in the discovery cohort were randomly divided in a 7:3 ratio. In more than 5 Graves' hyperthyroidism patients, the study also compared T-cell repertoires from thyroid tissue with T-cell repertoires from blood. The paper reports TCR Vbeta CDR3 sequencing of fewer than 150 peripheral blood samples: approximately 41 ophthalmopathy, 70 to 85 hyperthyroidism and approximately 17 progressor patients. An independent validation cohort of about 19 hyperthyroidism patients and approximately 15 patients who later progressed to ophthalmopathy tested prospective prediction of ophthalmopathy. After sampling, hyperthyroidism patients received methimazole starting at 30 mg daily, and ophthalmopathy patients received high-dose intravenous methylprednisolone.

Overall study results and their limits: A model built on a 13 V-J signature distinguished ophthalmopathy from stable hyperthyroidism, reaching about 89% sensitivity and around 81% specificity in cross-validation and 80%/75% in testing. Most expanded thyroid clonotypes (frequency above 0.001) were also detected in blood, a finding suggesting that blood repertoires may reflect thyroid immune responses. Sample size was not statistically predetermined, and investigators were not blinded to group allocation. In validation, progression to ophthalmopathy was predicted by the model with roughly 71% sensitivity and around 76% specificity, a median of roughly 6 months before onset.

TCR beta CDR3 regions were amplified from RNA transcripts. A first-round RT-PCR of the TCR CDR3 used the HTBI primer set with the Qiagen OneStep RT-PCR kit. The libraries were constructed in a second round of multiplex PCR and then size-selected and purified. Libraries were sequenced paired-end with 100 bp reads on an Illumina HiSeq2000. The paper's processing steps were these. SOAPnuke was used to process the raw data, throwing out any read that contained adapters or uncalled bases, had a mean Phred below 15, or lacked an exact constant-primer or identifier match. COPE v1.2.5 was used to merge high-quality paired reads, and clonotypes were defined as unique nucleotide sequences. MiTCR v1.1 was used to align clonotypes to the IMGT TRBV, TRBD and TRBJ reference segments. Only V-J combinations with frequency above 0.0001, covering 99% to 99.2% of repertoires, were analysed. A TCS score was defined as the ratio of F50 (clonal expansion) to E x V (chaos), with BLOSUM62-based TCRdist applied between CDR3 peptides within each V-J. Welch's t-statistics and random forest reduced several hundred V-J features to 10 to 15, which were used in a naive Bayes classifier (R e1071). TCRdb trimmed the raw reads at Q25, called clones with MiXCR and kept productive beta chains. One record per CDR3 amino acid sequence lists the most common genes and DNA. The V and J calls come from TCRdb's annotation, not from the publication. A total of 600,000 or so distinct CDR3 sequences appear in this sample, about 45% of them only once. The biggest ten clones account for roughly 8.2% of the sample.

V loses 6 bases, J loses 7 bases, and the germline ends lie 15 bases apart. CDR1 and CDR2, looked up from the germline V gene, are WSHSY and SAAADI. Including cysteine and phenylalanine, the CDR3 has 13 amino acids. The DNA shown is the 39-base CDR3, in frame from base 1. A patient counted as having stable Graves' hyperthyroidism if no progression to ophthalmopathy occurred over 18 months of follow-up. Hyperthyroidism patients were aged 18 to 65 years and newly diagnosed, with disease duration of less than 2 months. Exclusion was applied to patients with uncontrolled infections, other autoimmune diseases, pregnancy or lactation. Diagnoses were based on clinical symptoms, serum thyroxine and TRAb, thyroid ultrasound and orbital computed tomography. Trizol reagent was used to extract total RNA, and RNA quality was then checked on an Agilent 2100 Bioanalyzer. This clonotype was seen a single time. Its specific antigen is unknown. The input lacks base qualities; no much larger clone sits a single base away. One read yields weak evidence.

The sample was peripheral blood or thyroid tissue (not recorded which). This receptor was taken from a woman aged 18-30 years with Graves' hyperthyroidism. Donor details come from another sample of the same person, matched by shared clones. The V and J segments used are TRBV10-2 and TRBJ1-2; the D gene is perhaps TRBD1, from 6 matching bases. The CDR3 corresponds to CASRATGRLGYTF. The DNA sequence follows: TGCGCCAGCAGAGCAACAGGGCGTCTTGGCTACACCTTC.